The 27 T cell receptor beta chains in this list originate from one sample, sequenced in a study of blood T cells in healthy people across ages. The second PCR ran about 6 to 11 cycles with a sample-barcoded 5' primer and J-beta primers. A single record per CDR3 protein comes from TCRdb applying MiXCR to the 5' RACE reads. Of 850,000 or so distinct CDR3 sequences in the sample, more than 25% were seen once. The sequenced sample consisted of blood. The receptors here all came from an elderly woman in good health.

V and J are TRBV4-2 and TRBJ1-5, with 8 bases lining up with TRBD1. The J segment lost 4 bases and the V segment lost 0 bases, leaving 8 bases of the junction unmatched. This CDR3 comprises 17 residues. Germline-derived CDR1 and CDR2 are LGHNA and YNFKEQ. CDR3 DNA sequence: TGTGCCAGCAGCCAAGATAGGGGACAGGAAAAAAATCAGCCCCAGCATTTT. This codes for CASSQDRGQEKNQPQHF.

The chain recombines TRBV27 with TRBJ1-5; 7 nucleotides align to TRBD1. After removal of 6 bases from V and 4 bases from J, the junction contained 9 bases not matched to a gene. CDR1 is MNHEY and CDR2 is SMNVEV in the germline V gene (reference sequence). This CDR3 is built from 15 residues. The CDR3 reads CASRKTGTENQPQHF. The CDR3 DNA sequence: TGTGCCAGCAGGAAGACCGGGACAGAAAATCAGCCCCAGCATTTT.

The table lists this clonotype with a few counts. Here the CDR3 reads CASSSHASGTQGRDTQYF. As DNA, the CDR3 is TGTGCCAGCAGCTCTCACGCATCCGGGACACAAGGAAGAGATACGCAGTATTTT. The V gene is TRBV5-6, the J gene TRBJ2-3, with TRBD1 as a possible D gene (6 bases). The V gene's germline CDR1 is SGHDT and CDR2 YYEEEE. V shed 3 bases and J shed 5 bases, with 25 bases lying between them. The CDR3 is 18 amino acids.

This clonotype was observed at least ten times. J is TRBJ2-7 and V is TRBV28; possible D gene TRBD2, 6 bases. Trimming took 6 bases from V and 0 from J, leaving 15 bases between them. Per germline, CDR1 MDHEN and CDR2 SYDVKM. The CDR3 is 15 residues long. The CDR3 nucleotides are TGTGCCAGCAGGACCCCCCCGGGGGTCTCCTACGAGCAGTACTTC. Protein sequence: CASRTPPGVSYEQYF.

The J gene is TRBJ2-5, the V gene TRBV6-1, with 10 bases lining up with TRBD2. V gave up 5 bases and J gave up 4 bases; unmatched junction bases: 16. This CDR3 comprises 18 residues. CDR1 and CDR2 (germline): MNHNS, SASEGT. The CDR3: CASSPSGGAGGGLETQYF. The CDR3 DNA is TGTGCCAGCAGTCCAAGCGGGGGGGCTGGCGGTGGTTTAGAGACCCAGTACTTC.

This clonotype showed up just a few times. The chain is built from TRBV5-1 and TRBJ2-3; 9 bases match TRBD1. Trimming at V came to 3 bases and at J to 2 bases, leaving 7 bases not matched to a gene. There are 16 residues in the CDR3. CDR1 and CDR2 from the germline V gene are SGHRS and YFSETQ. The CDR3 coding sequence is TGCGCCAGCAGCTGGACAGGGGCTAGCTCCACAGATACGCAGTATTTT. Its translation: CASSWTGASSTDTQYF.

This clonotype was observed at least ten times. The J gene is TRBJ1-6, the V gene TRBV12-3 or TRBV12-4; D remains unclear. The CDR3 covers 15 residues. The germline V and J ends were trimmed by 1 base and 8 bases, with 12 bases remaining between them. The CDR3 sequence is CASSLGGGAYSPLHF. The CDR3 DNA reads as TGTGCCAGCAGTTTAGGTGGCGGCGCCTATTCACCCCTCCACTTT.

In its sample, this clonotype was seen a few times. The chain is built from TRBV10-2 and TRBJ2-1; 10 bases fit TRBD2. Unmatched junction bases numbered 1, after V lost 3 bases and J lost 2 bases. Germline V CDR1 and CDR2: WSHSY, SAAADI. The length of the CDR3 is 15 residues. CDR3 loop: CASSEGTSAYNEQFF. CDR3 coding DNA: TGCGCCAGCAGTGAAGGGACTAGCGCCTACAATGAGCAGTTCTTC.

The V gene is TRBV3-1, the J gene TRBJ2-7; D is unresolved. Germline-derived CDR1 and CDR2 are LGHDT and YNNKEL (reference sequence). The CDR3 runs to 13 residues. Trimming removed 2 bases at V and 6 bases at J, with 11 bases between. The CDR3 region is CASSQMMGSEQYF. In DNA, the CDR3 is TGTGCCAGCAGCCAAATGATGGGATCCGAGCAGTACTTC.

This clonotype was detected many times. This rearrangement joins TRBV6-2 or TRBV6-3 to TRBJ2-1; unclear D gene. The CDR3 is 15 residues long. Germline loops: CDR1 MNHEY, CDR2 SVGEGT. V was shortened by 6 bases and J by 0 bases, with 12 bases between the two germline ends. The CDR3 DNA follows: TGTGCCAGCAGCCAATTGGGGAACTCCTACAATGAGCAGTTCTTC. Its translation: CASSQLGNSYNEQFF.

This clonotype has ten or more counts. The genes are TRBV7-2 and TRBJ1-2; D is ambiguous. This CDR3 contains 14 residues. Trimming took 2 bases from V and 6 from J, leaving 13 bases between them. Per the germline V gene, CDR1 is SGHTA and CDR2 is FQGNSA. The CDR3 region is CASSLFSPQDGYTF. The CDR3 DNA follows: TGTGCCAGCAGCTTATTTAGTCCCCAAGATGGCTACACCTTC.

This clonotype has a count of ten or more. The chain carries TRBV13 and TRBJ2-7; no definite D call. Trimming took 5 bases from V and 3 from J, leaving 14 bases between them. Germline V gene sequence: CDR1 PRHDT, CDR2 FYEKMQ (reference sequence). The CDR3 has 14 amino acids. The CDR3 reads CASSPRTAFYEQYF. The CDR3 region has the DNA TGTGCCAGCAGCCCCCGCACGGCGTTCTACGAGCAGTACTTC.

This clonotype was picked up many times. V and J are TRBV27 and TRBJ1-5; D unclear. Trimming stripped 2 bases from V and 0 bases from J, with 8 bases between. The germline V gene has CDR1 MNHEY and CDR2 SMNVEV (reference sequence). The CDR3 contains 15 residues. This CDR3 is CASSLKLYSNQPQHF. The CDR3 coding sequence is TGTGCCAGCAGTTTAAAACTCTATAGCAATCAGCCCCAGCATTTT.

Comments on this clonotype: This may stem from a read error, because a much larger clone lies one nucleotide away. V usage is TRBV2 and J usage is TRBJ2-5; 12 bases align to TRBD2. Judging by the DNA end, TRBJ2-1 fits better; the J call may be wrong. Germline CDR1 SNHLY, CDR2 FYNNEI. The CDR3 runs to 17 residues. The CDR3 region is CASSGGVLAGGPETQFF. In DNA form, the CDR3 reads TGTGCCAGCAGTGGGGGAGTACTAGCGGGGGGACCGGAGACCCAGTTCTTC.

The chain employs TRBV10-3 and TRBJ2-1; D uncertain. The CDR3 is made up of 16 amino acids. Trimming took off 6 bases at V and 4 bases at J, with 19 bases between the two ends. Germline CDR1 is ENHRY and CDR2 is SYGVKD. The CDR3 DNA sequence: TGTGCCATCAGCCCTCCCGACGGACGGCTATACAATGAGCAGTTCTTC. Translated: CAISPPDGRLYNEQFF.

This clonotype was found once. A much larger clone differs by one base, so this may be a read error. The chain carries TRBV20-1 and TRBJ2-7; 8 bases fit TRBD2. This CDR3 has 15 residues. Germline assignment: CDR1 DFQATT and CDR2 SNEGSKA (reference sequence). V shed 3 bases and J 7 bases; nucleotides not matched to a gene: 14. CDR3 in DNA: TGCAGTGCTAGGAGACCGGGGGGGCCCTACAATGAGCAGTACTTC. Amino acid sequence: CSARRPGGPYNEQYF.

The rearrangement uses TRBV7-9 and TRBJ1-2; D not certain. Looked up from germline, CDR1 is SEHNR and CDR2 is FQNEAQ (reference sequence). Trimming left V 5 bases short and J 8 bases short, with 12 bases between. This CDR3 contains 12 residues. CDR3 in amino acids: CASSALKEGYTF. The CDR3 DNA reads TGTGCCAGCAGCGCCTTGAAGGAAGGCTACACCTTC.

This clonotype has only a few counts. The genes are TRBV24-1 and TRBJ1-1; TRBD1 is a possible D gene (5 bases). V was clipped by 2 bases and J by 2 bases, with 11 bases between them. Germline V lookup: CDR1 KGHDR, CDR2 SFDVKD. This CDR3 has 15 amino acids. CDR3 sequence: CATSDSRRGNTEAFF. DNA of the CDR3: TGTGCCACCAGTGATTCCCGGAGGGGTAACACTGAAGCTTTCTTT.

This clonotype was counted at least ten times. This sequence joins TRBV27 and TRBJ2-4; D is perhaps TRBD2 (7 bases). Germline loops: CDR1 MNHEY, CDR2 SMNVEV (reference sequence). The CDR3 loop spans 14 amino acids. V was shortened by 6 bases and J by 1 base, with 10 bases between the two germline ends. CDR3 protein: CASSSGGAKNIQYF. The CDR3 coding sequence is TGTGCCAGCAGCTCGGGGGGCGCCAAAAACATTCAGTACTTC.

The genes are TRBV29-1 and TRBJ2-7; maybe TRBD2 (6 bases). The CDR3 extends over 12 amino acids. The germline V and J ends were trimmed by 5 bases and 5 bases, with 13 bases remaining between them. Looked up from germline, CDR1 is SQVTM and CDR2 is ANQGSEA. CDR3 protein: CSVFRERHEQYF. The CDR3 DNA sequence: TGCAGCGTTTTTCGGGAGAGGCACGAGCAGTACTTC.

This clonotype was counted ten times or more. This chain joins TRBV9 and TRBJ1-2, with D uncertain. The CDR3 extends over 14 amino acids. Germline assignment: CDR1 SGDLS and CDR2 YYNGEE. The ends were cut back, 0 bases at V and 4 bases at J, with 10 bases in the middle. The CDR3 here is CASSVAGPLYGYTF. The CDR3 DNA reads TGTGCCAGCAGCGTAGCCGGACCACTCTATGGCTACACCTTC.

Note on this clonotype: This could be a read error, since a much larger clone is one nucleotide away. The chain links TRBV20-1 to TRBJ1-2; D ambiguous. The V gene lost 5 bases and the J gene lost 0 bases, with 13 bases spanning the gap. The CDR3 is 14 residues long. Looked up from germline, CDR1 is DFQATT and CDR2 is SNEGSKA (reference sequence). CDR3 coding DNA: TGCAGTGCTCCAGTGCCGGGAGCTAACTATGGCTACACCTTC. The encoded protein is CSAPVPGANYGYTF.

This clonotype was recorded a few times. The CDR3 DNA is TGTGCCAGCAGCTTTGGGCGGGGAAGCGATCAGCCCCAGCATTTT. As protein: CASSFGRGSDQPQHF. V and J are TRBV5-4 and TRBJ1-5; D unclear. The CDR3 is made up of 15 amino acids. Germline V gene sequence: CDR1 SGHNT, CDR2 YYREEE (reference sequence). V was pared by 2 bases and J by 5 bases, with 14 bases between.

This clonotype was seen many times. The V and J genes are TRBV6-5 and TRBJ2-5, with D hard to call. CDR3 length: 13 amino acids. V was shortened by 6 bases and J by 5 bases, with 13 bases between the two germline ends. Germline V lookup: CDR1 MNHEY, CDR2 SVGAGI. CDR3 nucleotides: TGTGCCAGCAGGACTTCAGCCCGGGAGACCCAGTACTTC. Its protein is CASRTSARETQYF.

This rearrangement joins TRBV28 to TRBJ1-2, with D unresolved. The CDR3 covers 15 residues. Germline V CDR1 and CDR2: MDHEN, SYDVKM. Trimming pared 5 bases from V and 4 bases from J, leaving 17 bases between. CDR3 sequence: CASSPPLHPGYGYTF. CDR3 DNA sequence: TGTGCCAGCAGTCCTCCGTTGCACCCGGGCTATGGCTACACCTTC.

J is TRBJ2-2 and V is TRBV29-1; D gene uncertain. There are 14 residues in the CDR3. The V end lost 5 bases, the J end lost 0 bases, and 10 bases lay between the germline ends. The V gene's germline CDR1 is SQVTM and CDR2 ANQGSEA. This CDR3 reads CSVPSPANTGELFF. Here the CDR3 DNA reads TGCAGCGTTCCGTCTCCCGCGAACACCGGGGAGCTGTTTTTT.

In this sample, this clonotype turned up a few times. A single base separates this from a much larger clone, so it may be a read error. The CDR3 loop is CSALRADEQYF. CDR3 bases: TGCAGTGCTTTACGGGCAGATGAGCAGTACTTC. The chain has TRBV20-1 and TRBJ2-5; D is unclear. V lost 5 bases to trimming and J lost 11 bases, with 15 bases between them. The CDR3 runs 11 residues. The germline gives CDR1 DFQATT, CDR2 SNEGSKA (reference sequence).